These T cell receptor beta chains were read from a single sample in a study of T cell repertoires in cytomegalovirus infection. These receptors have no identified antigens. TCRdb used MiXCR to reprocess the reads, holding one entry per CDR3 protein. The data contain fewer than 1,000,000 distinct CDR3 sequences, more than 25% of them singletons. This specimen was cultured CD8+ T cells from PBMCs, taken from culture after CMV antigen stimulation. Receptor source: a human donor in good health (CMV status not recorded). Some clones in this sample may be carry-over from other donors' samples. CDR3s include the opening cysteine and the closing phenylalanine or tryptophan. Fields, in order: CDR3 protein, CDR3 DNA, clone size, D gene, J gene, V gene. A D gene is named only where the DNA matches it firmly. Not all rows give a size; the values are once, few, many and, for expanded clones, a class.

cdr3_aa: CASSTSGGSTDTQYF
cdr3_nt: TGTGCCAGCAGTACTAGCGGGGGGAGCACAGATACGCAGTATTTT
clone_size: many
d_call: TRBD2
j_call: TRBJ2-3
v_call: TRBV7-6

cdr3_aa: CASVRGGGSTDTQYF
cdr3_nt: TGTGCCAGCGTCCGGGGCGGGGGGAGCACAGATACGCAGTATTTT
clone_size: NA
d_call: TRBD2
j_call: TRBJ2-3
v_call: TRBV7-8

cdr3_aa: CASSLVTSEGGANEQYF
cdr3_nt: TGTGCCAGCAGCTTAGTTACCTCCGAGGGGGGAGCCAACGAGCAGTACTTC
clone_size: many
d_call: NA
j_call: TRBJ2-7
v_call: TRBV7-2

cdr3_aa: CASSWTGGGEQYF
cdr3_nt: TGTGCCAGCAGCTGGACAGGGGGCGGCGAGCAGTACTTC
clone_size: NA
d_call: TRBD1
j_call: TRBJ2-7
v_call: TRBV5-4

cdr3_aa: CASSPMAPYEQYF
cdr3_nt: TGTGCCAGCAGCCCTATGGCCCCCTACGAGCAGTACTTC
clone_size: NA
d_call: NA
j_call: TRBJ2-7
v_call: TRBV3-1

cdr3_aa: CASSLDEYNEQFF
cdr3_nt: TGTGCCAGCAGCTTAGACGAGTACAATGAGCAGTTCTTC
clone_size: NA
d_call: NA
j_call: TRBJ2-1
v_call: TRBV7-6

cdr3_aa: CASSLTGTGGQPQHF
cdr3_nt: TGTGCCAGCAGCTTAACCGGGACAGGGGGTCAGCCCCAGCATTTT
clone_size: many
d_call: TRBD1
j_call: TRBJ1-5
v_call: TRBV7-6

cdr3_aa: CASSELAGAYQETQYF
cdr3_nt: TGTGCCAGCAGCGAGCTAGCGGGGGCGTACCAAGAGACCCAGTACTTC
clone_size: NA
d_call: TRBD2
j_call: TRBJ2-5
v_call: TRBV7-9

cdr3_aa: CASSLYQGRTGEQYF
cdr3_nt: TGTGCCAGCAGTTTATATCAGGGTCGGACGGGGGAGCAGTACTTC
clone_size: NA
d_call: NA
j_call: TRBJ2-7
v_call: TRBV27

cdr3_aa: CASSLGQARGNTIYF
cdr3_nt: TGTGCCAGCAGCTTAGGGCAGGCGAGAGGAAACACCATATATTTT
clone_size: NA
d_call: NA
j_call: TRBJ1-3
v_call: TRBV7-9

cdr3_aa: CASSYSPGHRRSGANVLTF
cdr3_nt: TGTGCCAGCAGTTACTCGCCGGGACACAGGAGATCTGGGGCCAACGTCCTGACTTTC
clone_size: few
d_call: NA
j_call: TRBJ2-6
v_call: TRBV6-2/TRBV6-3

cdr3_aa: CASSYSEGTQYF
cdr3_nt: TGTGCCAGCAGTTACTCGGAAGGGACCCAGTACTTC
clone_size: few
d_call: NA
j_call: TRBJ2-5
v_call: TRBV6-2/TRBV6-3

cdr3_aa: CATRGTGEKLFF
cdr3_nt: TGTGCCACCAGGGGGACGGGTGAAAAACTGTTTTTT
clone_size: few
d_call: TRBD1
j_call: TRBJ1-4
v_call: TRBV19

cdr3_aa: CSARGPFGEQFF
cdr3_nt: TGCAGTGCTAGAGGACCATTTGGTGAGCAGTTCTTC
clone_size: few
d_call: NA
j_call: TRBJ2-1
v_call: TRBV20-1

cdr3_aa: CASIGRQGGHGYTF
cdr3_nt: TGTGCCAGTATTGGACGACAGGGCGGGCATGGCTACACCTTC
clone_size: NA
d_call: TRBD1
j_call: TRBJ1-2
v_call: TRBV19

cdr3_aa: CASSITRDEQFF
cdr3_nt: TGTGCCAGCAGTATCACACGGGATGAGCAGTTCTTC
clone_size: NA
d_call: NA
j_call: TRBJ2-1
v_call: TRBV27

cdr3_aa: CASSYSGARGELFF
cdr3_nt: TGTGCCAGCAGTTACTCGGGGGCTCGCGGGGAGCTGTTTTTT
clone_size: few
d_call: NA
j_call: TRBJ2-2
v_call: TRBV6-2/TRBV6-3

cdr3_aa: CASSMGTYYEQYF
cdr3_nt: TGTGCCAGTAGTATGGGCACCTACTACGAGCAGTACTTC
clone_size: few
d_call: NA
j_call: TRBJ2-7
v_call: TRBV19

cdr3_aa: CASRGGEQYF
cdr3_nt: TGTGCCAGCAGGGGCGGCGAGCAGTACTTC
clone_size: many
d_call: NA
j_call: TRBJ2-7
v_call: TRBV2

cdr3_aa: CASSLGGPYSYQETQYF
cdr3_nt: TGTGCCAGCAGCTTAGGGGGGCCGTACTCGTACCAAGAGACCCAGTACTTC
clone_size: NA
d_call: NA
j_call: TRBJ2-5
v_call: TRBV7-9

cdr3_aa: CASSPVVGAGNTIYF
cdr3_nt: TGTGCCAGCAGCCCCGTGGTAGGGGCTGGAAACACCATATATTTT
clone_size: many
d_call: NA
j_call: TRBJ1-3
v_call: TRBV7-9

cdr3_aa: CARPGAETDTQYF
cdr3_nt: TGTGCCAGACCCGGCGCGGAAACAGATACGCAGTATTTT
clone_size: many
d_call: NA
j_call: TRBJ2-3
v_call: TRBV7-8